This T cell receptor beta chain was sequenced during a study of cytomegalovirus exposure and HLA in healthy donors. Across the study: Caucasian-associated ancestry cluster membership applied to approximately 80% of approximately 420 genotyped donors.

As concerns this clone: The antigen is unknown.

PCR employed 60 Vbeta and 13 Jbeta primers. The table came from immunoSEQ multiplex PCR; TCRdb's copy has only in-frame clones and leaves some out. This sample carries around 70,000 clones, about nine tenths of them seen once, and the ten largest clones take roughly 2%. Study results and limitations: In a later analysis, TCR beta V- and J-gene trimming was associated with a missense DCLRE1C variant. Available immune exposure information was restricted to CMV serostatus only.

CDR3 length: 12 amino acids. CDR1 and CDR2 (germline): SNHLY, FYNNEI. The sequenced sample consisted of PBMCs. The gene calls are TRBV2 and TRBJ2-7; no definite D call. The J call may be faulty, since TRBJ2-5 better matches the DNA end. This clonotype was obtained from a woman aged 25 to 39 in good health and CMV-seronegative. The CDR3 nucleotides read TGTGCCAGCAGCGACGTGTTGGAGACCCAGTACTTC. This sequence encodes CASSDVLETQYF.